This entry concerns a single T cell receptor (beta chain). Its antigen is currently unknown. This record comes from a study of T cell responses to AZD1222 COVID-19 vaccine. Broader study findings: Repertoire sampling occurred only after the peak T cell response. The donor group comprised mostly white British people and more females; the analysis possibly underestimated clonal diversity. Only a handful of AZD1222 recipients, several in all, had baseline seropositivity. Unmutated regions of variants are reportedly targeted by nearly half of spike-specific TCRs.

Trimming took off 3 bases at V and 7 bases at J, with 7 bases between the two ends. This CDR3 contains 12 residues. TCRdb keeps only in-frame clones here, not all; method: immunoSEQ multiplex PCR. This table has fewer than 180,000 clones, more than 90% appearing once. The origin of this receptor is an adult who received the AZD1222 COVID-19 vaccine. The sample in question was peripheral blood, obtained 28 days after the second AZD1222 dose. This chain joins TRBV12-3 or TRBV12-4 and TRBJ1-5; no clear D gene. CDR3 amino acids: CASSFGSQPQHF. CDR3 DNA: TGTGCCAGCAGTTTCGGTAGCCAGCCCCAGCATTTT.